One sample yielded the 18 T cell receptor beta chains listed below, sequenced in a study of T cell repertoires in cytomegalovirus infection. These receptors have no identified antigens. TCRdb independently ran MiXCR on the reads; one entry per CDR3 protein. Of about 920,000 distinct CDR3 sequences in the sample, about a third are singletons; the top ten hold around 15%. Sequences were derived from cultured CD8+ T cells from PBMCs, sampled from culture after CMV antigen stimulation. The receptors derive from a human donor in good health (CMV status not recorded). Some clones in this sample may be carry-over from other donors' samples.

This clonotype has more than one count but fewer than ten. V and J are TRBV2 and TRBJ1-6; 10 bases map to TRBD1. Germline-derived CDR1 and CDR2 are SNHLY and FYNNEI. CDR3 size: 15 residues. The junction had 5 bases not matched to a gene; V was cut back by 5 bases and J by 7 bases. The CDR3 bases are TGTGCCAGCAGTCCGACAGGGGGCCGGAATTCACCCCTCCACTTT. Protein sequence: CASSPTGGRNSPLHF. Full variable domain (missing parts from reference TRBV2 and TRBJ1-6): EPEVTQTPSHQVTQMGQEVILRCVPISNHLYFYWYRQILGQKVEFLVSFYNNEISEKSEIFDDQFSVERPDGSNFTLKIRSTKLEDSAMYFCASSPTGGRNSPLHFGNGTRLTVT.

This clonotype was detected a few times. V and J are TRBV7-9 and TRBJ2-1; TRBD2 aligns across 13 bases. Losses at the gene ends were 4 bases for V and 7 bases for J; bases not matched to a gene: 1. The germline V gene encodes CDR1 SEHNR and CDR2 FQNEAQ (reference sequence). This CDR3 has 14 amino acids. CDR3 loop: CASSWTSGGNEQFF. The CDR3 DNA reads TGTGCCAGCAGCTGGACTAGCGGGGGTAATGAGCAGTTCTTC.

This clonotype occurred a few times. This chain uses TRBV19 with TRBJ1-2; D may be TRBD1 (5 bases). CDR1 and CDR2 (germline): LNHDA, SQIVND (reference sequence). Trimming cost V 6 bases and J 7 bases, with 18 bases left between them. This CDR3 comprises 14 residues. The CDR3, as DNA: TGTGCCAGTAGAGGACGTGGGGCTGACTTTGGCTACACCTTC. This translates into CASRGRGADFGYTF.

The chain combines TRBV7-8 with TRBJ2-7; D is possibly TRBD2 (5 bases). With 5 bases removed from V and 3 bases from J, the gap between germline ends came to 11 bases. The CDR3 runs 13 residues. Per germline, CDR1 SGHVS and CDR2 FQNEAQ. CDR3 coding DNA: TGTGCCAGCAGCCGGGATCTCATCTACGAGCAGTACTTC. Translated, it gives CASSRDLIYEQYF. The variable domain in full, with the rest retrieved from reference TRBV7-8 and TRBJ2-7, is GAGVSQSPRYKVAKRGQDVALRCDPISGHVSLFWYQQALGQGPEFLTYFQNEAQLDKSGLPSDRFFAERPEGSVSTLKIQRTQQEDSAVYLCASSRDLIYEQYFGPGTRLTVT.

The chain links TRBV12-5 to TRBJ2-1, with no clear D. V dropped 0 bases and J dropped 0 bases, with 9 bases sitting between them. This CDR3 comprises 16 residues. Germline CDR1 is LGHNT and CDR2 is FRNRAP. The CDR3 sequence: CASGLVRGPSYNEQFF. CDR3 nucleotide sequence: TGTGCTAGTGGTTTGGTACGCGGACCCTCCTACAATGAGCAGTTCTTC.

This sequence joins TRBV19 and TRBJ1-2, with 9 bases aligning to TRBD1. V shed 8 bases and J 0 bases; nucleotides not matched to a gene: 13. This CDR3 is built from 17 residues. The germline V gene has CDR1 LNHDA and CDR2 SQIVND (reference sequence). The CDR3 loop reads CASFNDRGADANYGYTF. Written as DNA, the CDR3 is TGTGCCAGTTTTAACGACAGGGGGGCTGACGCTAACTATGGCTACACCTTC.

This clonotype has a handful of counts. The chain recombines TRBV4-3 with TRBJ2-2; D not resolved. Germline-derived CDR1 and CDR2 are LGHNA and YSLEER. CDR3 length equals 17 residues. The V gene lost 0 bases and the J gene lost 1 base, with 12 bases spanning the gap. CDR3 coding DNA: TGCGCCAGCAGCCAAGATAATGGGGAACTGAACACCGGGGAGCTGTTTTTT. Translated, it gives CASSQDNGELNTGELFF.

This clonotype turned up a few times. The chain has TRBV15 and TRBJ2-1; D is unclear. V lost 6 bases to trimming and J lost 4 bases, with 16 bases between them. Per the germline V gene, CDR1 is LNHNV and CDR2 is YYDKDF (reference sequence). This CDR3 has 15 residues. The CDR3 DNA reads TGTGCCACCAGTAGTCGAGAGGCGCTTTACAATGAGCAGTTCTTC. It yields the protein CATSSREALYNEQFF.

The table lists this clonotype with a count of one. One junction end does not reproduce the germline sequence, and a read error may be involved. The gene calls are TRBV5-1 and TRBJ2-1, with 11 bases fitting TRBD1. The CDR3 sequence is 17 residues long. Germline CDR1 and CDR2: SGHRS and YFSETQ. This CDR3 is CASSLAGTGGFYNERFF. Here the CDR3 DNA reads TGCGCCAGCAGCTTGGCCGGGACAGGGGGGTTCTACAATGAGCGGTTCTTC.

V and J are TRBV7-9 and TRBJ2-7; D is uncertain. This CDR3 region has 13 residues. Per the germline V gene, CDR1 is SEHNR and CDR2 is FQNEAQ (reference sequence). The V gene lost 6 bases and the J gene lost 7 bases, with 16 bases spanning the gap. The CDR3 DNA is TGTGCCAGCAGACCCGATCAGGAACTGGAGCAGTACGTC. It specifies CASRPDQELEQYV.

On this clonotype itself: This sequence may be a read error, since a much larger clone differs from it by one base. This chain joins TRBV6-5 and TRBJ2-7, with 7 positions matching TRBD1. CDR3 length: 14 amino acids. Germline lookup yields CDR1 MNHEY and CDR2 SVGAGI. CDR3 DNA sequence: TGTGCCAACAGTTCCGACAGGGTCTCCTACGAGCAGTACTTC. Protein product: CANSSDRVSYEQYF.

V gene TRBV6-5 combines with J gene TRBJ1-2, with no clear D. Per the germline V gene, CDR1 is MNHEY and CDR2 is SVGAGI. The CDR3 has 13 amino acids. V shed 2 bases and J shed 4 bases, with 8 bases lying between them. CDR3 in amino acids: CASSYGPVYGYTF. CDR3 bases: TGTGCCAGCAGTTACGGCCCGGTCTATGGCTACACCTTC.

The chain is built from TRBV4-2 and TRBJ1-1; 9 bases agree with TRBD1. Germline V gene lookup returns CDR1 LGHNA and CDR2 YNFKEQ. This CDR3 region has 15 residues. The ends lost 0 bases at V and 12 bases at J; junction bases unmatched: 11. CDR3 sequence (DNA): TGTGCCAGCAGCCAAGACCGGGGGACAGGGCTAGCGACTTTCTTT. This gives the protein CASSQDRGTGLATFF.

The chain joins TRBV27 to TRBJ2-3, with TRBD1 identical over 7 bases. This CDR3 is built from 16 residues. Looked up from germline, CDR1 is MNHEY and CDR2 is SMNVEV (reference sequence). The ends lost 2 bases at V and 2 bases at J; junction bases unmatched: 7. CDR3 in amino acids: CASSLVWDRYTDTQYF. Here the CDR3 DNA reads TGTGCCAGCAGTTTAGTGTGGGACAGATACACAGATACGCAGTATTTT.

The chain employs TRBV6-5 and TRBJ2-1; D is possibly TRBD2 (5 bases). The CDR3 length is 16 residues. CDR1 is MNHEY and CDR2 is SVGAGI in the germline V gene. The germline V and J ends were trimmed by 2 bases and 0 bases, with 11 bases remaining between them. The CDR3 DNA is TGTGCCAGCAGTTACGGGGTGGGGAGCTCCTACAATGAGCAGTTCTTC. Its protein product is CASSYGVGSSYNEQFF.

The chain employs TRBV6-1 and TRBJ2-3; 7 bases fit TRBD1. V gave up 5 bases and J gave up 3 bases; unmatched junction bases: 8. CDR1 is MNHNS, CDR2 SASEGT, per germline. CDR3 length: 15 residues. The DNA for the CDR3 is TGTGCCAGCAGTTACGGGACAGCGGATACAGATACGCAGTATTTT. Its translation is CASSYGTADTDTQYF.

This clonotype has just one count. A junction end diverges from the germline sequence, so it may reflect a read error. The chain couples TRBV4-3 to TRBJ2-6; D call uncertain. The CDR3 is 16 residues long. CDR1 is LGHNA and CDR2 is YSLEER in the germline V gene. CDR3 residues: CASSQDAVSEANVLTF. The CDR3 DNA is TGCGCCAGCAGCCAAGATGCGGTCTCTGAGGCCAACGTCCTGACTTTC.

The V gene is TRBV6-5, the J gene TRBJ2-1; 8 bases are shared with TRBD2. Trimming cost V 4 bases and J 3 bases; bases outside gene matches: 5. The CDR3 spans 15 residues. The germline V gene has CDR1 MNHEY and CDR2 SVGAGI. CDR3 residues: CASSLLAEIYNEQFF. The CDR3 coding sequence is TGTGCCAGCAGTTTACTAGCGGAGATCTACAATGAGCAGTTCTTC.